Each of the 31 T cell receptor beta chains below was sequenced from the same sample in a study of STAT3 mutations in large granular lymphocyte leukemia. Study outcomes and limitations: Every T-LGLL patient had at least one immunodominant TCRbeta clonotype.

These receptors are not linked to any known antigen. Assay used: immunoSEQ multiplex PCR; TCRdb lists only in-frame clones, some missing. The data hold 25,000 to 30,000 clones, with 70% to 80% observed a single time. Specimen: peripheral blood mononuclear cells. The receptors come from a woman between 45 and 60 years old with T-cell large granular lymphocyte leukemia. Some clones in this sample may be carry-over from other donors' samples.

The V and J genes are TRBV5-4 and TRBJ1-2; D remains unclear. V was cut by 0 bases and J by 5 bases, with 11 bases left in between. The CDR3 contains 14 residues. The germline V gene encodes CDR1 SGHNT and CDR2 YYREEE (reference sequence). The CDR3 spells CASSLDVGNYGYTF. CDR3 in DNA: TGTGCCAGCAGCTTGGACGTGGGAAATTATGGCTACACCTTC.

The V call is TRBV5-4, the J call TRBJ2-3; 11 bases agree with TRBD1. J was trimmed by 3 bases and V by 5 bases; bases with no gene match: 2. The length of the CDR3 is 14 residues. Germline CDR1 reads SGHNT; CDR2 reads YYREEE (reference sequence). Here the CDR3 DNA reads TGTGCCAGCAGAGGGGACAGGGGGACAGATACGCAGTATTTT. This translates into CASRGDRGTDTQYF.

The CDR3 reads CASSLGDSSTGANVLTF. CDR3 nucleotides: TGTGCCAGCAGCTTAGGAGACAGCAGTACTGGGGCCAACGTCCTGACTTTC. V and J are TRBV7-9 and TRBJ2-6, with D possibly TRBD1 on 5 matching bases. Germline CDR1 SEHNR, CDR2 FQNEAQ (reference sequence). This CDR3 is built from 17 residues. Trimming took 1 base from V and 2 from J, leaving 12 bases between them.

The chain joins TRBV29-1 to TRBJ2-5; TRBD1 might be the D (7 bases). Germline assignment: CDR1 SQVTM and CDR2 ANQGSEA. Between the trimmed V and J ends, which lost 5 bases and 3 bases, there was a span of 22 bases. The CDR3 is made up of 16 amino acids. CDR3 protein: CSVKGFRRDSEETQYF. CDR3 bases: TGCAGCGTTAAGGGGTTTAGGCGGGACAGTGAAGAGACCCAGTACTTC.

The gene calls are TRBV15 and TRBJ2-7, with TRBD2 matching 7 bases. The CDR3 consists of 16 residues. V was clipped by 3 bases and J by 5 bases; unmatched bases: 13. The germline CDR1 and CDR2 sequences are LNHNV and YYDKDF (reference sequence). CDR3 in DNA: TGTGCCACCAGCAGTCACGTGGGGGGGGATTCGGACGAGCAGTACTTC. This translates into CATSSHVGGDSDEQYF.

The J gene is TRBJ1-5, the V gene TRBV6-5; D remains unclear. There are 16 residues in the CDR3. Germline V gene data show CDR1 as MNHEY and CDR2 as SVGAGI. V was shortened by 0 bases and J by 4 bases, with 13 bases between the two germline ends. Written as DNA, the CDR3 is TGTGCCAGCAGTTACTCTCCGAAAGAAGGGAATCAGCCCCAGCATTTT. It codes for CASSYSPKEGNQPQHF.

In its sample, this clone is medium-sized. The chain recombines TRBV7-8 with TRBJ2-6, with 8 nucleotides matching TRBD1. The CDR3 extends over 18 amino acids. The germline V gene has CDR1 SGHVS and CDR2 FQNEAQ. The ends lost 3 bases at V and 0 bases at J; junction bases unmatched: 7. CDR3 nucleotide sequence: TGTGCCAGCAGCTTTCTTAGGACAGGGCGCTCTGGGGCCAACGTCCTGACTTTC. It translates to CASSFLRTGRSGANVLTF.

CDR3 in amino acids: CASSQTGGQETQYF. The CDR3, as DNA: TGTGCCAGCTCACAGACAGGGGGTCAAGAGACCCAGTACTTC. The chain uses TRBV18 and TRBJ2-5; 9 nucleotides agree with TRBD1. The length of the CDR3 is 14 residues. Germline V lookup: CDR1 KGHSH, CDR2 LQKENI. V gave up 4 bases and J gave up 2 bases; unmatched junction bases: 2.

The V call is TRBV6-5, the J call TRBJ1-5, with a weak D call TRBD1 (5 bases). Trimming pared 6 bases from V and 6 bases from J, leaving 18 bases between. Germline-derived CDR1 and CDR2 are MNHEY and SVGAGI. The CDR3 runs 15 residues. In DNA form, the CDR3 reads TGTGCCAGCAGACGAACGGAGGGTAGGGGTCAGCCCCAGCATTTT. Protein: CASRRTEGRGQPQHF.

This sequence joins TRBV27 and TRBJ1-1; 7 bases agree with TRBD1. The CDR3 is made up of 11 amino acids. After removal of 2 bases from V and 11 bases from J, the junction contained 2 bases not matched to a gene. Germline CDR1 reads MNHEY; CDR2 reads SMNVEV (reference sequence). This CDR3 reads CASSLEGAAFF. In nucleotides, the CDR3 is TGTGCCAGCAGTTTAGAGGGGGCGGCTTTCTTT.

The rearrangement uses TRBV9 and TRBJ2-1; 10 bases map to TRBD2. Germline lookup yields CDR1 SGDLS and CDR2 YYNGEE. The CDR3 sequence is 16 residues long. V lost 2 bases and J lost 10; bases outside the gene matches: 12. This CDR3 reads CASSVGSGLAAEEQFF. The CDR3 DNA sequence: TGTGCCAGCAGCGTTGGATCCGGACTAGCGGCCGAGGAGCAGTTCTTC.

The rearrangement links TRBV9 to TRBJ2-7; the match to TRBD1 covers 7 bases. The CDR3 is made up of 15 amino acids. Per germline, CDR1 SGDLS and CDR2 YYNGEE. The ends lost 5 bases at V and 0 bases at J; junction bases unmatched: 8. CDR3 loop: CASSIDRESSYEQYF. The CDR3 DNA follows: TGTGCCAGCAGTATAGACAGGGAAAGCTCCTACGAGCAGTACTTC.

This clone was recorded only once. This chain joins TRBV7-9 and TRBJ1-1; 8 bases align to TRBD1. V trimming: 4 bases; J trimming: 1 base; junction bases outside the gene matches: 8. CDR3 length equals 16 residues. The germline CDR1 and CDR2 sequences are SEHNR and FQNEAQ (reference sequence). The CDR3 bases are TGTGCCAGCAGCTCATGGACAGGGCCCACGAACACTGAAGCTTTCTTT. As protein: CASSSWTGPTNTEAFF.

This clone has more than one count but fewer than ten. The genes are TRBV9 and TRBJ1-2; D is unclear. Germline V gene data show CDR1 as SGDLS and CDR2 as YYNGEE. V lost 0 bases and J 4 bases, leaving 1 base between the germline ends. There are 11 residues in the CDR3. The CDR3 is CASSVGYGYTF. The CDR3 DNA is TGTGCCAGCAGCGTAGGCTATGGCTACACCTTC.

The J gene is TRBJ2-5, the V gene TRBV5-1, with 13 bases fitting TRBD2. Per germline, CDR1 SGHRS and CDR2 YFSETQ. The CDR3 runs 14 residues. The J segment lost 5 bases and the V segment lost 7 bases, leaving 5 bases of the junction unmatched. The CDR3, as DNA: TGCGCCAGCCGGACTAGCGGGAGTGAGGAGACCCAGTACTTC. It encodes CASRTSGSEETQYF.

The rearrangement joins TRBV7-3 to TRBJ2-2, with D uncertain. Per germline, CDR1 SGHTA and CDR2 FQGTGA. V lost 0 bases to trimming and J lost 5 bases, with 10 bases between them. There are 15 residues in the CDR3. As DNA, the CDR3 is TGTGCCAGCAGCTTAACGTTTACCGGGACCGGGGAGCTGTTTTTT. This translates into CASSLTFTGTGELFF.

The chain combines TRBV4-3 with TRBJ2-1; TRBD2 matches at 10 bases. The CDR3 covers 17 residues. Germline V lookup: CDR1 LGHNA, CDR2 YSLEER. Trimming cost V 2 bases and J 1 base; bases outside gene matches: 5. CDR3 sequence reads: CASSQRASGSSYNEQFF. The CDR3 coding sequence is TGCGCCAGCAGCCAACGGGCTAGCGGGAGTTCCTACAATGAGCAGTTCTTC.

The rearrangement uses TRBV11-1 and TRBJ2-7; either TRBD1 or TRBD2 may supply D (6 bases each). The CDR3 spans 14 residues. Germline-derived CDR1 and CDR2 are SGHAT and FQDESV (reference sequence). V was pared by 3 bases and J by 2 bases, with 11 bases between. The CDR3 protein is CASSFERGPYEQYF. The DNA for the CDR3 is TGTGCCAGCAGCTTTGAACGGGGGCCCTACGAGCAGTACTTC.

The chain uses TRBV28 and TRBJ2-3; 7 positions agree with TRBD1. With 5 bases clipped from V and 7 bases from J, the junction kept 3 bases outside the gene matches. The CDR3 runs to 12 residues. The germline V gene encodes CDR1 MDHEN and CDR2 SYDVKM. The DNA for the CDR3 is TGTGCCAGCAGTGCCAGGGGGTATACGCAGTATTTT. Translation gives CASSARGYTQYF.

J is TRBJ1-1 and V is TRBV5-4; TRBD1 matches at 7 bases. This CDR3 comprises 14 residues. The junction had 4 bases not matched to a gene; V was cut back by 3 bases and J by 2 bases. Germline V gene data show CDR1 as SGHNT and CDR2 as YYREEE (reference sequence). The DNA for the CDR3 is TGTGCCAGCAGCTCTTACAGGGGAAACACTGAAGCTTTCTTT. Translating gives CASSSYRGNTEAFF.

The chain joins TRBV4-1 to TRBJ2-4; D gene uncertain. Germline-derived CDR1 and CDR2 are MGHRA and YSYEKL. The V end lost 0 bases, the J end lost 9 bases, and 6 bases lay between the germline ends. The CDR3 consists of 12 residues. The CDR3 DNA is TGCGCCAGCAGCCAAGATCGGCGCATTCAGTACTTC. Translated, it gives CASSQDRRIQYF.

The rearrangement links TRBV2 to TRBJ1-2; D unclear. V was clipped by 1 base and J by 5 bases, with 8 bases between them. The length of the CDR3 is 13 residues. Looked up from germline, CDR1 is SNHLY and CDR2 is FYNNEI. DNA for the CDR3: TGTGCCAGCAGTGAAGGACTGTTATATGGCTACACCTTC. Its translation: CASSEGLLYGYTF.

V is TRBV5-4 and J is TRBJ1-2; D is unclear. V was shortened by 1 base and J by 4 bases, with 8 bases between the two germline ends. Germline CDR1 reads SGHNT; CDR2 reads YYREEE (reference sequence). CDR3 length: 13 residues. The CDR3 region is CASSLTFLYGYTF. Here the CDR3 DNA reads TGTGCCAGCAGCTTGACATTCCTCTATGGCTACACCTTC.

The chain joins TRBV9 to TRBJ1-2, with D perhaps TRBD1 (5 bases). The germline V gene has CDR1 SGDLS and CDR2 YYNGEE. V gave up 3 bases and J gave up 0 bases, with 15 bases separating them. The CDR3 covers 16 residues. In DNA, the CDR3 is TGTGCCAGCAGCGCCGAGGCAGGGCCAGCTAACTATGGCTACACCTTC. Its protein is CASSAEAGPANYGYTF. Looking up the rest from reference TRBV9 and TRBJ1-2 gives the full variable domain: DSGVTQTPKHLITATGQRVTLRCSPRSGDLSVYWYQQSLDQGLQFLIQYYNGEERAKGNILERFSAQQFPDLHSELNLSSLELGDSALYFCASSAEAGPANYGYTFGSGTRLTVV.

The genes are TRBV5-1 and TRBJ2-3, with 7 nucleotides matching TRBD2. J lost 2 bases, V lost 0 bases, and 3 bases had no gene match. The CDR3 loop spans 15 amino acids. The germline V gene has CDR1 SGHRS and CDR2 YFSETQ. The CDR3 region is CASSLGAGTTDTQYF. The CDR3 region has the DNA TGCGCCAGCAGCTTGGGAGCGGGGACCACAGATACGCAGTATTTT.

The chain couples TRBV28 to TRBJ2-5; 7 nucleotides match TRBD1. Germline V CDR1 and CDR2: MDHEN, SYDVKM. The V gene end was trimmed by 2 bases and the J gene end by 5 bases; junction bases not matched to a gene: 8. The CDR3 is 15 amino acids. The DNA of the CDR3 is TGTGCCAGCAGTTTAGGGACGACAGGGCGGGAGACCCAGTACTTC. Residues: CASSLGTTGRETQYF. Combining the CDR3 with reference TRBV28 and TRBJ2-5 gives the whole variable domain DVKVTQSSRYLVKRTGEKVFLECVQDMDHENMFWYRQDPGLGLRLIYFSYDVKMKEKGDIPEGYSVSREKKERFSLILESASTNQTSMYLCASSLGTTGRETQYFGPGTRLLVL.

In DNA, the CDR3 is TGTGCCAGCAGTTTATCAGACACGGGGGCCTACGAGCAGTACTTC. Translated, it gives CASSLSDTGAYEQYF. The chain recombines TRBV28 with TRBJ2-7; TRBD2 is a possible D gene (6 bases). The CDR3 is made up of 15 amino acids. Per the germline V gene, CDR1 is MDHEN and CDR2 is SYDVKM. V lost 1 base and J 2 bases, leaving 12 bases between the germline ends.

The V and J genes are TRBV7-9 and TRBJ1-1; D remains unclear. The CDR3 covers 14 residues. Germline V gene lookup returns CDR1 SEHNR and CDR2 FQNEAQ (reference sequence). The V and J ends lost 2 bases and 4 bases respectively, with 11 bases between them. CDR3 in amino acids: CASSLLAVTTEAFF. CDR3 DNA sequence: TGTGCCAGCAGCTTACTTGCAGTTACCACTGAAGCTTTCTTT.

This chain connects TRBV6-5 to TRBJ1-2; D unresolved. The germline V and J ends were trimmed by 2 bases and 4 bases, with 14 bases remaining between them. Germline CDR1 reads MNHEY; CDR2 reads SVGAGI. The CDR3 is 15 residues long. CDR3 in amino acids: CASSYDGGVGYGYTF. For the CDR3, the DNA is TGTGCCAGCAGTTACGACGGAGGCGTCGGCTATGGCTACACCTTC.

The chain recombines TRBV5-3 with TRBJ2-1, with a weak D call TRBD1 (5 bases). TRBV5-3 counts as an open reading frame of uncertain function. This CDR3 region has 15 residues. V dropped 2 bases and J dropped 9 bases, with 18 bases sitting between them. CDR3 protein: CARSLRQSTRLEQFF. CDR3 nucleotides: TGTGCCAGAAGCTTACGACAGAGTACACGGCTTGAGCAGTTCTTC.

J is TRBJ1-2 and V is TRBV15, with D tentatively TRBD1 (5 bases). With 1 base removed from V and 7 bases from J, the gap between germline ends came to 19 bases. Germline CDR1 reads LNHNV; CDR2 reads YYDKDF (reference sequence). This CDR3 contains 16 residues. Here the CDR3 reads CATSRAPGLRTSGYTF. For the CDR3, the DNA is TGTGCCACCAGCAGAGCCCCGGGACTGAGGACTAGTGGCTACACCTTC.